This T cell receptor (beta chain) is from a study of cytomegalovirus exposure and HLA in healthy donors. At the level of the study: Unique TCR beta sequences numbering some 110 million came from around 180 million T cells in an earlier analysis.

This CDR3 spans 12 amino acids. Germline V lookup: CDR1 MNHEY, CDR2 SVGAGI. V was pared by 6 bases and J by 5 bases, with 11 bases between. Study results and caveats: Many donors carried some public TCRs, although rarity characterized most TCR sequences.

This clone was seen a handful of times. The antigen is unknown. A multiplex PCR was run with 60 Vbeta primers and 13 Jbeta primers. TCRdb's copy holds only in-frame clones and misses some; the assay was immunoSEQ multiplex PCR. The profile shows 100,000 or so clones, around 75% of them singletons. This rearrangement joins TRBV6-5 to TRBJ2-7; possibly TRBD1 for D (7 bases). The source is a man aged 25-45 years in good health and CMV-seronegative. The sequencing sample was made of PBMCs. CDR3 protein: CASSRGVHEQYF. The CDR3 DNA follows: TGTGCCAGCAGCAGGGGGGTGCACGAGCAGTACTTC.